The present TCR beta chain was sequenced within a study of CD8 T cells in Susac syndrome. At the level of the study: When their blood was taken, patients with Susac syndrome were therapy-naive, taking corticosteroids, or taking intravenous immunoglobulin alone. General study points: That the number of individuals in its TCR sequencing and HLA analysis was relatively small was acknowledged by the study.

Concerning this clonotype: Its target is not known.

TCR beta was sequenced from blood CD8+ and CD4+ T cells. The germline V gene encodes CDR1 DFQATT and CDR2 SNEGSKA (reference sequence). There are 12 residues in the CDR3. The V and J ends lost 5 bases and 3 bases respectively, with 10 bases between them. With random hexamers, reverse transcription was performed on about 0.45 to 1 ug of RNA. An immunoSEQ multiplex PCR generated amplified TCR beta CDR3 products spanning 54 Vbeta and 13 Jbeta. Each CDR3 protein gets one entry after TCRdb re-called the immunoSEQ multiplex PCR reads with MiXCR. The repertoire includes 75,000 to 80,000 distinct CDR3 sequences, approximately 94% of them detected once, and about 0.5% sits in the top ten.

This rearrangement joins TRBV20-1 to TRBJ1-1; D might be TRBD1 (5 bases). This sequence originates from a human donor with Susac syndrome. What was sequenced was CD8+ T cells from PBMCs. CDR3 protein: CSAWGTDTEAFF. CDR3 in DNA: TGCAGTGCTTGGGGGACGGACACTGAAGCTTTCTTT.